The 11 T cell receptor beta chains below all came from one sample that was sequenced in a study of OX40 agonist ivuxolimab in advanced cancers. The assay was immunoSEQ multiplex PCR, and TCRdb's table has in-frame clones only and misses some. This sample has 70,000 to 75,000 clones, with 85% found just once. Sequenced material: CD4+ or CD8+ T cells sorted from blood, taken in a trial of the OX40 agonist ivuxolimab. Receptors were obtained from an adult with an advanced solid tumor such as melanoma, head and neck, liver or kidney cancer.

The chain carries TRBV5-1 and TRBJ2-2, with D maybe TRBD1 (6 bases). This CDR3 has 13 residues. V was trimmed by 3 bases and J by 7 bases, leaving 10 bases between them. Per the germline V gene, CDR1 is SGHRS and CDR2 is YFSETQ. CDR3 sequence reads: CASSSQGNGELFF. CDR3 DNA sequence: TGCGCCAGCAGCTCACAGGGTAACGGGGAGCTGTTTTTT.

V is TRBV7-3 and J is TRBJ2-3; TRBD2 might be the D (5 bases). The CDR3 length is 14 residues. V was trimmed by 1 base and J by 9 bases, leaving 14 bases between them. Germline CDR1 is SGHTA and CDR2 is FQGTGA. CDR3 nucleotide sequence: TGTGCCAGCAGCTTAAGCTCTAGCAATCCCACGCAGTATTTT. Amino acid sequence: CASSLSSSNPTQYF.

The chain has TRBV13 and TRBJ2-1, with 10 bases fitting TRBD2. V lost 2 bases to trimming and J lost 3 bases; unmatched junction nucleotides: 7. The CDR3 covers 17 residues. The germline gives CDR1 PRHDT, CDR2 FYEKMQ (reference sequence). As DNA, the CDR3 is TGTGCCAGCAGCTTAACCCCTAGCGGGAGTCACTACAATGAGCAGTTCTTC. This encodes CASSLTPSGSHYNEQFF.

CDR3 region: CASRGGYEQYF. The CDR3 coding sequence is TGTGCCAGCAGGGGGGGCTACGAGCAGTACTTC. The chain recombines TRBV28 with TRBJ2-5; D is perhaps TRBD2 (6 bases). The DNA end is a closer match to TRBJ2-7, so the J assignment may be wrong. This CDR3 has 11 residues. CDR1 and CDR2 (germline): MDHEN, SYDVKM.

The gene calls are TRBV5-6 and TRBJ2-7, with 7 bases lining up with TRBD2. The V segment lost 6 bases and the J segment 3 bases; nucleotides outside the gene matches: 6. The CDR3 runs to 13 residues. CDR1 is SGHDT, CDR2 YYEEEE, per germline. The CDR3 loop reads CASNPGRVYEQYF. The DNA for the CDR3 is TGTGCCAGCAACCCGGGGAGGGTCTACGAGCAGTACTTC.

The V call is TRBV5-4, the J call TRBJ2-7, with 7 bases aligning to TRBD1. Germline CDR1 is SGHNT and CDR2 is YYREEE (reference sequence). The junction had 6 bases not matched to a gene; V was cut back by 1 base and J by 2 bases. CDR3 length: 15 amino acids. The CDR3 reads CASSLSGQKPYEQYF. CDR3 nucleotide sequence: TGTGCCAGCAGCTTGTCGGGACAGAAGCCCTACGAGCAGTACTTC.

CDR3 loop: CSAIGVQDRSGNTIYF. In nucleotides, the CDR3 is TGCAGCGCCATAGGTGTACAGGACCGCTCTGGAAACACCATATATTTT. V is TRBV29-1 and J is TRBJ1-3; possible D gene TRBD1, 5 bases. This CDR3 region has 16 residues. The V and J ends lost 7 bases and 0 bases respectively, with 19 bases between them. Per germline, CDR1 SQVTM and CDR2 ANQGSEA.

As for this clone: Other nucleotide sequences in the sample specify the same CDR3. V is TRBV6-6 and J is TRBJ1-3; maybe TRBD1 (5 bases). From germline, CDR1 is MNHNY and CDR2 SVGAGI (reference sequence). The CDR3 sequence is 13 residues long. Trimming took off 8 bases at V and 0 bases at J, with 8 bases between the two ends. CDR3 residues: CASRTNSGNTIYF. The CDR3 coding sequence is TGTGCCAGCCGGACAAACTCTGGAAACACCATATATTTT.

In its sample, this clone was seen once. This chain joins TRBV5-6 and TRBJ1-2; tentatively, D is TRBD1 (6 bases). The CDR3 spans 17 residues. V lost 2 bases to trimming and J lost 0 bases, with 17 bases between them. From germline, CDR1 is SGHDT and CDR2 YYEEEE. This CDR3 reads CASSFSIRDTANYGYTF. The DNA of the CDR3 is TGTGCCAGCAGCTTTAGTATTCGGGACACAGCTAACTATGGCTACACCTTC. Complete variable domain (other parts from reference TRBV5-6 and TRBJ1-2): DAGVTQSPTHLIKTRGQQVTLRCSPKSGHDTVSWYQQALGQGPQFIFQYYEEEERQRGNFPDRFSGHQFPNYSSELNVNALLLGDSALYLCASSFSIRDTANYGYTFGSGTRLTVV.

The CDR3 is CASSVGWAGELFF. The CDR3 nucleotides read TGTGCCAGCAGCGTAGGATGGGCCGGGGAGCTGTTTTTT. The chain joins TRBV9 to TRBJ2-2; D remains unclear. V lost 0 bases, J lost 6 bases, and 6 bases lay in between. Germline V gene lookup returns CDR1 SGDLS and CDR2 YYNGEE. CDR3 size: 13 residues.

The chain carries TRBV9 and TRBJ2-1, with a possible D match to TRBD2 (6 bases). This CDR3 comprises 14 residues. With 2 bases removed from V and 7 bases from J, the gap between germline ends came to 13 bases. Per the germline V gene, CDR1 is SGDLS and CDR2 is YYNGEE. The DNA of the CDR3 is TGTGCCAGCAGCGTCGGGACTCACGCAAATGAGCAGTTCTTC. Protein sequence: CASSVGTHANEQFF.